A single sample gave rise to the 21 T cell receptor beta chains below, sequenced in a study of beta chain features in type 1 diabetes. Sequencing targeted expressed TCRB transcripts, as all isolated RNA had been reverse transcribed. Sequencing was performed with immunoSEQ multiplex PCR; in TCRdb, only in-frame clones are kept and a portion is missing. The sample gives a few hundred thousand clones, approximately 15% of which show up once; roughly 0.016% is in the top ten. Whole-study results and caveats: Shortening that was moderate but significant affected the TCRB CDR3s of Type 1 diabetes patients in all four CD4+ subsets.

The antigens these receptors bind are not known. Sequencing was performed on naive CD4+ T cells from blood. Receptors were obtained from a woman under 30 with type 1 diabetes.

In this sample, this clone turned up a few times. This chain links TRBV7-2 with TRBJ2-5, with a possible D match to TRBD2 (6 bases). The CDR3 totals 13 residues. Germline assignment: CDR1 SGHTA and CDR2 FQGNSA. Between the trimmed V and J ends, which lost 3 bases and 5 bases, there was a span of 10 bases. The CDR3 region is CASSLTSGETQYF. The CDR3 DNA sequence: TGTGCCAGCAGCTTGACTAGTGGGGAGACCCAGTACTTC.

V is TRBV19 and J is TRBJ2-4; possible D gene TRBD2, 8 bases. Looked up from germline, CDR1 is LNHDA and CDR2 is SQIVND (reference sequence). With 4 bases removed from V and 7 bases from J, the gap between germline ends came to 20 bases. The CDR3 length is 16 residues. In DNA, the CDR3 is TGTGCCAGTAGTAACTACATTAGCGGGACAGCGAACATTCAGTACTTC. Translating it yields CASSNYISGTANIQYF.

The chain uses TRBV5-1 and TRBJ2-2; a weak D match, TRBD1 (6 bases). Trimming shortened V by 5 bases and J by 5 bases, and 13 bases separated the two germline ends. The CDR3 runs to 14 residues. Germline assignment: CDR1 SGHRS and CDR2 YFSETQ. The CDR3 bases are TGCGCCAGCAGACCGAGGACAGAGACCGGGGAGCTGTTTTTT. This gives the protein CASRPRTETGELFF.

This clone has a count of ten or more. The chain combines TRBV23-1 with TRBJ2-7; possible D gene TRBD1, 6 bases. TRBV23-1 is an ORF, and what it does is uncertain. V lost 9 bases to trimming and J lost 7 bases, with 7 bases between them. The CDR3 covers 9 residues. The CDR3 nucleotides read TGCGCCAGGGGGGCAGAGCAGTACGTC. Translation: CARGAEQYV.

The chain joins TRBV15 to TRBJ2-3; tentative D call: TRBD2 (5 bases). V gave up 1 base and J gave up 2 bases, with 13 bases separating them. Germline V gene sequence: CDR1 LNHNV, CDR2 YYDKDF (reference sequence). The CDR3 is 16 residues long. The CDR3 DNA reads as TGTGCCACCAGCAGAGGAAACAGCGGACTCACAGATACGCAGTATTTT. This encodes CATSRGNSGLTDTQYF.

The chain carries TRBV5-1 and TRBJ2-5; TRBD1 matches at 7 bases. Trimming cost V 3 bases and J 5 bases; bases outside gene matches: 10. Germline-derived CDR1 and CDR2 are SGHRS and YFSETQ. The length of the CDR3 is 15 residues. The CDR3 loop reads CASSSVDRLGETQYF. The DNA for the CDR3 is TGCGCCAGCAGCTCCGTGGACAGGTTGGGGGAGACCCAGTACTTC. Looking up the rest from reference TRBV5-1 and TRBJ2-5 gives the full variable domain: KAGVTQTPRYLIKTRGQQVTLSCSPISGHRSVSWYQQTPGQGLQFLFEYFSETQRNKGNFPGRFSGRQFSNSRSEMNVSTLELGDSALYLCASSSVDRLGETQYFGPGTRLLVL.

This clone occurred a few times. The V and J genes are TRBV15 and TRBJ2-1, with 10 bases that match TRBD2. Germline lookup yields CDR1 LNHNV and CDR2 YYDKDF (reference sequence). The CDR3 sequence is 16 residues long. V was clipped by 3 bases and J by 9 bases; unmatched bases: 11. The CDR3 bases are TGTGCCACCAGCAGTTTTTCTAGCGGGAGTATCGGTGAGCAGTTCTTC. Translated, it gives CATSSFSSGSIGEQFF.

This clone was counted only a few times. V and J are TRBV7-9 and TRBJ1-1, with 9 bases fitting TRBD1. V lost 6 bases to trimming and J lost 3 bases; unmatched junction nucleotides: 11. The CDR3 runs to 16 residues. Germline V lookup: CDR1 SEHNR, CDR2 FQNEAQ (reference sequence). The CDR3 DNA is TGTGCCAGCAGACCTGGACAGGGGTACCCTTACACTGAAGCTTTCTTT. Translation: CASRPGQGYPYTEAFF.

The genes are TRBV19 and TRBJ1-5, with TRBD1 identical over 11 bases. CDR1 is LNHDA and CDR2 is SQIVND in the germline V gene (reference sequence). The CDR3 spans 15 residues. Germline trimming cut 5 bases from V and 6 bases from J; bases unmatched to any gene: 6. The CDR3 DNA reads as TGTGCCAGTAGTCTTCCGGGACAGGGGGGTCAGCCCCAGCATTTT. Protein: CASSLPGQGGQPQHF. Filled out from reference TRBV19 and TRBJ1-5, the complete variable domain reads DGGITQSPKYLFRKEGQNVTLSCEQNLNHDAMYWYRQDPGQGLRLIYYSQIVNDFQKGDIAEGYSVSREKKESFPLTVTSAQKNPTAFYLCASSLPGQGGQPQHFGDGTRLSIL.

In this sample, this clone turned up a few times. The CDR3 reads CSPGRLAGHNEQFF. The DNA for the CDR3 is TGCAGCCCTGGGCGACTAGCGGGACACAATGAGCAGTTCTTC. V usage is TRBV29-1 and J usage is TRBJ2-1; 11 bases are a match to TRBD2. With V trimmed by 8 bases and J by 5 bases, 8 bases remained unmatched. The V gene's germline CDR1 is SQVTM and CDR2 ANQGSEA. The CDR3 loop spans 14 amino acids.

V usage is TRBV10-3 and J usage is TRBJ2-7; the match to TRBD1 covers 11 bases. Germline CDR1 is ENHRY and CDR2 is SYGVKD. Unmatched junction bases numbered 9, after V lost 3 bases and J lost 8 bases. The CDR3 spans 15 residues. This CDR3 is CAISDPGTGGTQQYF. DNA of the CDR3: TGTGCCATCAGTGACCCCGGGACAGGGGGGACTCAGCAGTACTTC.

This clone has just a few counts. The V gene is TRBV19, the J gene TRBJ2-1; possibly TRBD1 for D (5 bases). The CDR3 is made up of 13 amino acids. Deletions cut 2 bases from V and 9 bases from J, with 11 bases between. In germline, CDR1 is LNHDA, CDR2 SQIVND (reference sequence). In nucleotides, the CDR3 is TGTGCCAGTAGTATAATGGGGCAGGGTGAGCAGTTCTTC. Encoded protein: CASSIMGQGEQFF.

This clone was recorded a few times. The rearrangement joins TRBV7-9 to TRBJ2-3, with 8 bases matching TRBD2. With 1 base clipped from V and 0 bases from J, the junction kept 9 bases outside the gene matches. The germline V gene has CDR1 SEHNR and CDR2 FQNEAQ (reference sequence). CDR3 length equals 18 residues. The CDR3 nucleotides are TGTGCCAGCAGCTTAGTGTCGGGAGGGCCCCCTAGCACAGATACGCAGTATTTT. Protein: CASSLVSGGPPSTDTQYF. The whole variable domain, filled in from reference TRBV7-9 and TRBJ2-3, reads DTGVSQNPRHKITKRGQNVTFRCDPISEHNRLYWYRQTLGQGPEFLTYFQNEAQLEKSRLLSDRFSAERPKGSFSTLEIQRTEQGDSAMYLCASSLVSGGPPSTDTQYFGPGTRLTVL.

The V gene is TRBV30, the J gene TRBJ2-7; weak D call: TRBD2 (6 bases). CDR3 size: 16 residues. The V end lost 2 bases, the J end lost 3 bases, and 20 bases lay between the germline ends. Germline CDR1 GTSNPN, CDR2 SVGIG (reference sequence). This CDR3 is CAWSSRFRELDYEQYF. CDR3 DNA: TGTGCCTGGAGTTCCAGATTTCGGGAGCTGGACTACGAGCAGTACTTC.

This clone showed up just a few times. CDR3 sequence (DNA): TGTGCCAGCTCACCCCGGAGCGGGGAGATTTACAATGAGCAGTTCTTC. Translating it yields CASSPRSGEIYNEQFF. The chain couples TRBV18 to TRBJ2-1; 7 nucleotides line up with TRBD2. CDR3 length: 16 residues. CDR1 is KGHSH, CDR2 LQKENI, per germline. V trimming: 3 bases; J trimming: 4 bases; junction bases outside the gene matches: 9.

This clone was counted only a few times. The J gene is TRBJ1-2, the V gene TRBV5-1; 9 positions match TRBD1. Germline V gene lookup returns CDR1 SGHRS and CDR2 YFSETQ. The trim removed 2 bases at V and 6 bases at J, leaving 5 bases unmatched. This CDR3 is built from 14 residues. CDR3 sequence: CASSFTDRGDGYTF. CDR3 nucleotide sequence: TGCGCCAGCAGCTTCACGGACAGGGGTGATGGCTACACCTTC.

This clone was seen more than once but under ten times. The chain carries TRBV6-1 and TRBJ2-7; a weak D match, TRBD2 (5 bases). The CDR3 covers 12 residues. Germline CDR1 reads MNHNS; CDR2 reads SASEGT. V was cut by 7 bases and J by 5 bases, with 12 bases left in between. CDR3 region: CASTPGIDEQYF. The DNA for the CDR3 is TGTGCCAGCACGCCGGGGATAGACGAGCAGTACTTC.

The chain combines TRBV2 with TRBJ1-2, with D uncertain. This CDR3 has 14 residues. V lost 7 bases and J lost 0, with 12 bases in between. CDR1 and CDR2 (germline): SNHLY, FYNNEI. As DNA, the CDR3 is TGTGCCAGCAACAGTGTACCCACTAACTATGGCTACACCTTC. Protein sequence: CASNSVPTNYGYTF.

This chain links TRBV19 with TRBJ1-4, with 9 bases that match TRBD1. The CDR3 is 15 amino acids. V dropped 4 bases and J dropped 8; count of bases not matched to a gene: 8. Germline values: CDR1 LNHDA, CDR2 SQIVND (reference sequence). CDR3: CASSTTTGGSEKLFF. The CDR3 nucleotides are TGTGCCAGTAGTACCACGACAGGGGGATCAGAAAAACTGTTTTTT.

The chain employs TRBV6-1 and TRBJ2-7; 11 bases match TRBD1. V gave up 6 bases and J gave up 6 bases; unmatched junction bases: 4. Germline lookup yields CDR1 MNHNS and CDR2 SASEGT. The CDR3 loop spans 13 amino acids. This chain's CDR3 is CASRGDRGVEQYF. The CDR3 DNA reads as TGTGCCAGCAGGGGGGACAGGGGGGTCGAGCAGTACTTC.

This clone was observed a handful of times. This chain joins TRBV30 and TRBJ1-1; possibly TRBD1 for D (5 bases). The ends were cut back, 0 bases at V and 4 bases at J, with 9 bases in the middle. Germline lookup yields CDR1 GTSNPN and CDR2 SVGIG (reference sequence). There are 13 residues in the CDR3. In DNA form, the CDR3 reads TGTGCCTGGAGTGTAGGGGCTCCCACTGAAGCTTTCTTT. It specifies CAWSVGAPTEAFF.